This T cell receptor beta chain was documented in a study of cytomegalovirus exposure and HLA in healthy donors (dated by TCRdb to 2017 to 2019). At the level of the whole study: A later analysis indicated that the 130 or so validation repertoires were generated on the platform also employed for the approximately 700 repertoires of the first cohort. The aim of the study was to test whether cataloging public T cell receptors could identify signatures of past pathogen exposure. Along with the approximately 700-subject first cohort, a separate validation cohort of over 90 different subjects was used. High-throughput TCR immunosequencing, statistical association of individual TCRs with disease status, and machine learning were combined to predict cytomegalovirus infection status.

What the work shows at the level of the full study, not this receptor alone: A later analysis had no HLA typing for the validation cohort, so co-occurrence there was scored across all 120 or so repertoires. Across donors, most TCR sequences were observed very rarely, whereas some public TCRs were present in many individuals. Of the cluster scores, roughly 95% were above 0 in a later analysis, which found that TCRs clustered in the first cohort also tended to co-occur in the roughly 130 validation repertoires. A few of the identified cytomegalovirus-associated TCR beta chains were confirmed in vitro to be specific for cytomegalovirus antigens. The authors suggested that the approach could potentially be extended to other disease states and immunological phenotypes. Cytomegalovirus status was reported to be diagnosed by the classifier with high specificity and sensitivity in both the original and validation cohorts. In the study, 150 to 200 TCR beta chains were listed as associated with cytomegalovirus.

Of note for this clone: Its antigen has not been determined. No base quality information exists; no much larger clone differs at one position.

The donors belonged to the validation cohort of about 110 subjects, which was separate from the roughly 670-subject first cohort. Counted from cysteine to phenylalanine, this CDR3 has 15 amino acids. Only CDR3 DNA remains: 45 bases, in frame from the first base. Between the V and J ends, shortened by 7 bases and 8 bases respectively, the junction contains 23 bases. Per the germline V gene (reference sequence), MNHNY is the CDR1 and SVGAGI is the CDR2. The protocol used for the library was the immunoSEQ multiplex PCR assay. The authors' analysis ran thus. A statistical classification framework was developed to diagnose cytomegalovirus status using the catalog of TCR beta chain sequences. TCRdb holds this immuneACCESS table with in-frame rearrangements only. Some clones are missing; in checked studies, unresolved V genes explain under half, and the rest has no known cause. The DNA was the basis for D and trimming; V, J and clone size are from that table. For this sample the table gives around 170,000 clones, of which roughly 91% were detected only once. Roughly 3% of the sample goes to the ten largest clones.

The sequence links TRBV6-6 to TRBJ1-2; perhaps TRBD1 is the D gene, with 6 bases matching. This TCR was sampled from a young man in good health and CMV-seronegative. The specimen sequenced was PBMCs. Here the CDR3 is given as CASTPTAQGSRGYTF. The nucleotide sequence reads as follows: TGTGCCAGCACCCCGACCGCCCAGGGGTCCCGAGGCTACACCTTC.